The 32 T cell receptor beta chains in this list originate from one sample, sequenced in a study of cytomegalovirus exposure and HLA in healthy donors (dated by TCRdb to 2017 to 2019). The method was the immunoSEQ multiplex PCR assay. For the multiplex PCR, a mixture combining 60 forward primers for TCR Vbeta segments and 13 reverse primers for TCR Jbeta segments was used. TCRdb obtained this table from immuneACCESS and retained in-frame rearrangements with V and J assigned. These tables miss some clones; where compared with another copy, unresolved V genes account for less than half of the shortfall, and the remainder is unexplained. The sample has about 160,000 clones on record, roughly two thirds of them singletons. Over 2.5% of the sample is in the top ten clones. The specimen sequenced was PBMCs. Receptors were obtained from a woman younger than 45 in good health and CMV-seronegative.

This clone was detected a few times. The chain employs TRBV19 and TRBJ1-2, with 7 bases identical to TRBD1. The CDR3 is 13 residues long. Trimming cost V 5 bases and J 3 bases; bases outside gene matches: 3. Germline assignment: CDR1 LNHDA and CDR2 SQIVND (reference sequence). CDR3 sequence reads: CASSLTGDYGYTF. The CDR3 DNA is TGTGCCAGTAGTCTTACAGGGGACTATGGCTACACCTTC.

This clone was detected only once. DNA of the CDR3: TGTGCCACCAGCAGAGATCCCCCTACAGGGGTAGGAAACACCATATATTTT. Amino acid sequence: CATSRDPPTGVGNTIYF. This chain connects TRBV15 to TRBJ2-2, with 7 bases matching TRBD1. The tail of the sequence fits TRBJ1-3 better, so the J call may be wrong. CDR3 length equals 17 residues. Germline assignment: CDR1 LNHNV and CDR2 YYDKDF (reference sequence).

The chain uses TRBV6-1 and TRBJ1-4; D is perhaps TRBD1 (5 bases). Deletions cut 1 base from V and 13 bases from J, with 13 bases between. The CDR3 loop spans 13 amino acids. CDR1 MNHNS and CDR2 SASEGT come from the germline V gene. The CDR3, as DNA: TGTGCCAGCAGTGAAGTAGGGGCGGGGGGACTGTTTTTT. Protein product: CASSEVGAGGLFF.

The CDR3 loop reads CASSLGLAGGYNEQFF. CDR3 DNA: TGTGCCAGCAGCTTAGGACTAGCGGGAGGATACAATGAGCAGTTCTTC. V gene TRBV11-1 combines with J gene TRBJ2-1, with 13 bases lining up with TRBD2. The V and J ends lost 1 base and 4 bases, in that order; junction bases with no gene match: 1. The CDR3 covers 16 residues. Germline lookup yields CDR1 SGHAT and CDR2 FQDESV (reference sequence).

The chain has TRBV7-6 and TRBJ2-7, with 7 positions matching TRBD2. Germline CDR1 SGHVS, CDR2 FNYEAQ. This CDR3 spans 15 amino acids. J gave up 1 base and V 1 base, and 4 bases lay outside the gene matches. The CDR3: CASSLGASGSYEQYF. In DNA form, the CDR3 reads TGTGCCAGCAGCTTAGGGGCTAGCGGATCCTACGAGCAGTACTTC.

The J gene is TRBJ2-5, the V gene TRBV2; D might be TRBD2 (5 bases). The CDR3 is made up of 13 amino acids. V was trimmed by 7 bases and J by 4 bases, leaving 13 bases between them. The germline gives CDR1 SNHLY, CDR2 FYNNEI. The CDR3 DNA is TGTGCCAGCATGGTCATCGAGGGAGAGACCCAGTACTTC. Its translation: CASMVIEGETQYF.

CDR3 protein: CASSSGTSGRSEQFF. For the CDR3, the DNA is TGTGCCAGTAGTAGTGGGACTAGCGGGAGGAGCGAGCAGTTCTTC. This chain uses TRBV19 with TRBJ2-1; TRBD2 agrees at 15 bases. The germline V gene has CDR1 LNHDA and CDR2 SQIVND (reference sequence). After removal of 4 bases from V and 10 bases from J, the junction contained 5 bases not matched to a gene. CDR3 length: 15 amino acids.

The rearrangement uses TRBV9 and TRBJ2-7; the D gene is possibly TRBD1 (6 bases). Trimming stripped 0 bases from V and 2 bases from J, with 15 bases between. Per the germline V gene, CDR1 is SGDLS and CDR2 is YYNGEE. This CDR3 spans 16 amino acids. DNA for the CDR3: TGTGCCAGCAGCGTAGCTGCCAGGGGTCAAACCTACGAGCAGTACTTC. It codes for CASSVAARGQTYEQYF.

The DNA of the CDR3 is TGTGCCACCAGCAGAGATCTACAAGAGACCCAGTACTTC. Translation: CATSRDLQETQYF. J is TRBJ2-5 and V is TRBV15, with D uncertain. The CDR3 has 13 amino acids. V shed 0 bases and J shed 2 bases, with 4 bases lying between them. Germline loops: CDR1 LNHNV, CDR2 YYDKDF (reference sequence).

The chain couples TRBV27 to TRBJ2-7, with 8 bases identical to TRBD1. Trimming removed 3 bases from V and 3 bases from J; junction bases left unmatched: 1. CDR1 is MNHEY and CDR2 is SMNVEV in the germline V gene (reference sequence). The CDR3 length is 13 residues. As DNA, the CDR3 is TGTGCCAGCAGTTTGACAGGGGACTACGAGCAGTACTTC. This codes for CASSLTGDYEQYF.

The V call is TRBV5-8, the J call TRBJ2-4; 8 nucleotides match TRBD1. This CDR3 is built from 15 residues. Germline assignment: CDR1 SGHTS and CDR2 YDEGEE. Trimming cost V 6 bases and J 0 bases; bases outside gene matches: 5. In DNA form, the CDR3 reads TGTGCCAGCACCCAGACAGGGGTAGCCAAAAACATTCAGTACTTC. Amino acid sequence: CASTQTGVAKNIQYF.

The V call is TRBV6-1, the J call TRBJ2-1; tentative D call: TRBD1 (6 bases). V lost 8 bases and J lost 12, with 17 bases in between. Germline V lookup: CDR1 MNHNS, CDR2 SASEGT. The CDR3 sequence is 12 residues long. The CDR3 loop reads CASLDSLKGQFF. CDR3 sequence (DNA): TGTGCCAGCCTGGACAGCCTAAAAGGGCAGTTCTTC.

The chain couples TRBV6-5 to TRBJ1-2; D is unresolved. The germline V gene has CDR1 MNHEY and CDR2 SVGAGI. V was pared by 6 bases and J by 5 bases, with 13 bases between. This CDR3 is 13 amino acids long. The CDR3 DNA reads as TGTGCCAGCAGGAGGGAAGGAAGATATGGCTACACCTTC. Translated: CASRREGRYGYTF.

This clone was observed a handful of times. The gene calls are TRBV19 and TRBJ1-5, with D perhaps TRBD1 (5 bases). Germline V lookup: CDR1 LNHDA, CDR2 SQIVND (reference sequence). V shed 5 bases and J shed 5 bases, with 16 bases lying between them. The CDR3 consists of 15 residues. CDR3 sequence: CASSVSVRVHQPQHF. As DNA, the CDR3 is TGTGCCAGTAGTGTATCGGTCAGGGTCCATCAGCCCCAGCATTTT. Full variable domain (remainder filled in from reference TRBV19 and TRBJ1-5): DGGITQSPKYLFRKEGQNVTLSCEQNLNHDAMYWYRQDPGQGLRLIYYSQIVNDFQKGDIAEGYSVSREKKESFPLTVTSAQKNPTAFYLCASSVSVRVHQPQHFGDGTRLSIL.

This chain uses TRBV4-3 with TRBJ2-6, with TRBD2 matching 8 bases. Per the germline V gene, CDR1 is LGHNA and CDR2 is YSLEER. J lost 0 bases, V lost 5 bases, and 3 bases had no gene match. The CDR3 spans 16 residues. The CDR3 region has the DNA TGCGCCAGCAGCTTCAGCGGGGGCTCTGGGGCCAACGTCCTGACTTTC. Amino acids: CASSFSGGSGANVLTF.

The DNA for the CDR3 is TGTGCCAGCAGTGAAGACCAACACCGAACTAACTATGGCTACACCTTC. Its protein product is CASSEDQHRTNYGYTF. The chain couples TRBV6-1 to TRBJ1-2, with D uncertain. The germline V gene encodes CDR1 MNHNS and CDR2 SASEGT. The CDR3 spans 16 residues. V was clipped by 1 base and J by 0 bases, with 12 bases between them.

V usage is TRBV7-2 and J usage is TRBJ1-5, with D possibly TRBD1 on 6 matching bases. V lost 3 bases, J lost 4 bases, and 10 bases lay in between. CDR1 is SGHTA, CDR2 FQGNSA, per germline. This CDR3 is built from 14 residues. The CDR3 DNA sequence: TGTGCCAGCAGCTTCGGACAGAATAATCAGCCCCAGCATTTT. This translates into CASSFGQNNQPQHF.

The rearrangement links TRBV5-8 to TRBJ1-5; 7 bases are shared with TRBD1. V lost 4 bases and J lost 2; bases outside the gene matches: 6. CDR1 SGHTS and CDR2 YDEGEE come from the germline V gene. The CDR3 spans 15 residues. In DNA form, the CDR3 reads TGTGCCAGCAGCGTCAAGGGGGCTGGCAATCAGCCCCAGCATTTT. It yields the protein CASSVKGAGNQPQHF.

This rearrangement joins TRBV4-2 to TRBJ1-5; D ambiguous. Looked up from germline, CDR1 is LGHNA and CDR2 is YNFKEQ. Trimming pared 1 base from V and 2 bases from J, leaving 9 bases between. This CDR3 has 15 residues. CDR3 residues: CASSQVVTGNQPQHF. For the CDR3, the DNA is TGTGCCAGCAGCCAAGTTGTTACAGGCAATCAGCCCCAGCATTTT.

This clone occurred a few times. The chain carries TRBV6-5 and TRBJ2-1; D might be TRBD2 (6 bases). The CDR3 is 13 residues long. The germline V and J ends were trimmed by 2 bases and 5 bases, with 7 bases remaining between them. The germline CDR1 and CDR2 sequences are MNHEY and SVGAGI. CDR3 protein: CASSYERDNEQFF. CDR3 nucleotides: TGTGCCAGCAGTTACGAGCGGGACAATGAGCAGTTCTTC.

V gene TRBV6-5 combines with J gene TRBJ2-5; D is uncertain. CDR3 size: 14 residues. The germline V and J ends were trimmed by 4 bases and 2 bases, with 11 bases remaining between them. Per the germline V gene, CDR1 is MNHEY and CDR2 is SVGAGI. The CDR3, as DNA: TGTGCCAGCAGTTTATCCGGGTTTCAAGAGACCCAGTACTTC. Translating it yields CASSLSGFQETQYF.

The rearrangement links TRBV6-1 to TRBJ2-5; D is perhaps TRBD1 (5 bases). Trimming left V 1 base short and J 5 bases short, with 8 bases between. The CDR3 spans 13 residues. Germline V gene data show CDR1 as MNHNS and CDR2 as SASEGT. CDR3: CASSEGGQETQYF. DNA of the CDR3: TGTGCCAGCAGTGAAGGGGGCCAGGAGACCCAGTACTTC.

The chain has TRBV9 and TRBJ1-1, with TRBD1 matching 10 bases. The CDR3 is made up of 15 amino acids. V was pared by 4 bases and J by 1 base, with 4 bases of the junction left unmatched. Per the germline V gene, CDR1 is SGDLS and CDR2 is YYNGEE. CDR3 amino acids: CASSPRQGANTEAFF. CDR3 bases: TGTGCCAGCAGCCCCAGACAGGGGGCGAACACTGAAGCTTTCTTT.

The count of this clone is one. The chain links TRBV5-1 to TRBJ2-4, with 10 bases matching TRBD2. CDR3 length: 18 amino acids. The V segment lost 3 bases and the J segment 0 bases; nucleotides outside the gene matches: 9. Germline CDR1 reads SGHRS; CDR2 reads YFSETQ. The DNA of the CDR3 is TGCGCCAGCAGCTGGGGGGTAACTAGCGGGATAGCCAAAAACATTCAGTACTTC. Its translation is CASSWGVTSGIAKNIQYF.

CDR3 DNA: TGCGCCAGCAGCTCGGGGTTGGGGGAGGGGACCTACGAGCAGTACTTC. It translates to CASSSGLGEGTYEQYF. The chain joins TRBV5-1 to TRBJ2-5; 7 bases match TRBD2. The J call may be wrong; the DNA end is better matched by TRBJ2-7. From germline, CDR1 is SGHRS and CDR2 YFSETQ. This CDR3 has 16 residues.

The chain is built from TRBV23-1 and TRBJ2-7; TRBD1 aligns across 9 bases. TRBV23-1 is reported as an ORF; its role is uncertain. This CDR3 is built from 14 residues. J lost 3 bases, V lost 6 bases, and 6 bases had no gene match. The chain's CDR3 is CASRVGDRDYEQYF. The CDR3 region has the DNA TGCGCCAGCAGGGTGGGGGACAGGGACTACGAGCAGTACTTC.

The chain is built from TRBV6-4 and TRBJ2-1; 12 positions agree with TRBD1. The germline CDR1 and CDR2 sequences are MRHNA and SNTAGT. This CDR3 region has 15 residues. With 5 bases clipped from V and 8 bases from J, the junction kept 7 bases outside the gene matches. This CDR3 is CASSPGTGGFDEQFF. The CDR3 coding sequence is TGTGCCAGCAGTCCCGGGACAGGGGGCTTCGATGAGCAGTTCTTC.

The chain joins TRBV9 to TRBJ2-5; 7 bases fit TRBD1. With V trimmed by 4 bases and J by 5 bases, 5 bases remained unmatched. Germline CDR1 is SGDLS and CDR2 is YYNGEE. The CDR3 consists of 13 residues. The CDR3 loop reads CASSRGGGETQYF. Here the CDR3 DNA reads TGTGCCAGCAGCAGAGGGGGCGGGGAGACCCAGTACTTC.

The chain employs TRBV23-1 and TRBJ1-5; no clear D. TRBV23-1 counts as an open reading frame of uncertain function. V lost 3 bases and J 4 bases, leaving 10 bases between the germline ends. The length of the CDR3 is 14 residues. The chain's CDR3 is CASSQNGRNQPQHF. The CDR3 DNA is TGCGCCAGCAGTCAGAATGGGAGAAATCAGCCCCAGCATTTT.

This clone has only a few counts. The CDR3 DNA reads TGTGCCAGCAGTTTCGTCAGGGTTTCACCCGGGGAGCTGTTTTTT. Translation: CASSFVRVSPGELFF. The chain uses TRBV28 and TRBJ2-2; weak D call: TRBD1 (5 bases). The CDR3 is made up of 15 amino acids. Germline CDR1 MDHEN, CDR2 SYDVKM. V was cut by 3 bases and J by 6 bases, with 14 bases left in between. The complete variable domain, with remaining parts taken from reference TRBV28 and TRBJ2-2, reads DVKVTQSSRYLVKRTGEKVFLECVQDMDHENMFWYRQDPGLGLRLIYFSYDVKMKEKGDIPEGYSVSREKKERFSLILESASTNQTSMYLCASSFVRVSPGELFFGEGSRLTVL.

The rearrangement joins TRBV28 to TRBJ2-3, with TRBD2 matching 7 bases. Trimming removed 7 bases from V and 3 bases from J; junction bases left unmatched: 13. The CDR3 length is 16 residues. Germline V gene sequence: CDR1 MDHEN, CDR2 SYDVKM. The CDR3: CASITRGSGVTDTQYF. The CDR3 DNA reads TGTGCCAGCATCACTCGGGGAAGCGGGGTTACAGATACGCAGTATTTT.

Written as DNA, the CDR3 is TGTGCCACCAGTCCCCGGAGATTCGGAGGCTACACCTTC. As protein: CATSPRRFGGYTF. The chain employs TRBV15 and TRBJ1-2; the D is unclear. The CDR3 covers 13 residues. The V end lost 6 bases, the J end lost 8 bases, and 16 bases lay between the germline ends. Germline V gene lookup returns CDR1 LNHNV and CDR2 YYDKDF (reference sequence).